This TCR beta chain was sequenced during a study of molecular identifiers for immune sequencing clone quantification. Whole-study findings and limits: Barcode collisions between identical TCR molecules could shrink estimates of highly expanded clone sizes.

CDR3 length: 18 residues. Deletions cut 0 bases from V and 2 bases from J, with 18 bases between. CDR1 is LGHNA, CDR2 YNFKEQ, per germline. TCRdb fed the PCR reads into MiXCR, producing one record per CDR3 protein. The profile shows under 350,000 distinct CDR3 sequences, roughly 23% of them singletons. This clonotype was recorded a few times. Its antigen is still unknown. The rearrangement joins TRBV4-2 to TRBJ2-3; D is uncertain. This sequence was found in a human donor in good health. Some libraries in this study had Jurkat cell RNA spiked in. Sequenced material: naive CD8+ T cells from blood, with Jurkat cell RNA spiked in. Subset reported: FACS-sorted CD8+CD4-CCR7+CD45RA+ naive T cells. The CDR3 here is CASSQDSSRVQPTDTQYF. For the CDR3, the DNA is TGTGCCAGCAGCCAAGATTCCAGTAGGGTCCAACCCACAGATACGCAGTATTTT.